This passage covers 26 T cell receptor beta chains from one sample sequenced in a study of blood T cell repertoires in COVID-19. Measured with immunoSEQ multiplex PCR; TCRdb has only the in-frame clones, and not every one. The sample shows 300,000 to 400,000 clones, roughly 90% of them seen only once. Input material: peripheral blood. The receptor set was obtained from a woman aged 60-75 years with COVID-19, enrolled during active disease.

The CDR3 protein is CASRFGQGASYGYTF. Written as DNA, the CDR3 is TGTGCCAGTAGGTTCGGACAGGGGGCAAGCTATGGCTACACCTTC. V gene TRBV2 combines with J gene TRBJ1-2, with 11 bases matching TRBD1. Germline CDR1 and CDR2: SNHLY and FYNNEI. This CDR3 is 15 amino acids long. With V trimmed by 9 bases and J by 4 bases, 10 bases remained unmatched.

The V call is TRBV2, the J call TRBJ2-2, with D possibly TRBD1 on 6 matching bases. V was clipped by 2 bases and J by 5 bases, with 12 bases between them. The germline gives CDR1 SNHLY, CDR2 FYNNEI. This CDR3 contains 15 residues. The CDR3 here is CASSEQGIKTGELFF. In nucleotides, the CDR3 is TGTGCCAGCAGTGAACAGGGGATTAAAACCGGGGAGCTGTTTTTT.

The rearrangement links TRBV5-6 to TRBJ1-2; unclear D gene. Germline lookup yields CDR1 SGHDT and CDR2 YYEEEE. This CDR3 spans 12 amino acids. The V end lost 2 bases, the J end lost 4 bases, and 6 bases lay between the germline ends. The CDR3 here is CASSLSGYGYTF. In DNA, the CDR3 is TGTGCCAGCAGCTTATCGGGCTATGGCTACACCTTC.

This clone came up a few times. The J gene is TRBJ2-7, the V gene TRBV5-1; maybe TRBD2 (5 bases). This CDR3 is built from 14 residues. V lost 4 bases and J lost 5, with 16 bases in between. Looked up from germline, CDR1 is SGHRS and CDR2 is YFSETQ. This CDR3 is CASSLFGSIDEQYF. The DNA of the CDR3 is TGCGCCAGCAGCCTGTTTGGGAGCATTGACGAGCAGTACTTC.

This clone was seen once. The chain employs TRBV11-2 and TRBJ1-2, with 9 bases lining up with TRBD1. CDR1 and CDR2 from the germline V gene are SGHAT and FQNNGV. J lost 4 bases, V lost 1 base, and 1 base had no gene match. This CDR3 is built from 14 residues. CDR3 sequence reads: CASSLVGQGYGYTF. The DNA of the CDR3 is TGTGCCAGCAGCTTAGTGGGACAGGGCTATGGCTACACCTTC. Using reference TRBV11-2 and TRBJ1-2 for the parts outside the CDR3, the full variable domain is EAGVAQSPRYKIIEKRQSVAFWCNPISGHATLYWYQQILGQGPKLLIQFQNNGVVDDSQLPKDRFSAERLKGVDSTLKIQPAKLEDSAVYLCASSLVGQGYGYTFGSGTRLTVV.

The rearrangement joins TRBV4-3 to TRBJ1-5; 7 nucleotides align to TRBD1. Germline assignment: CDR1 LGHNA and CDR2 YSLEER. V gave up 0 bases and J gave up 7 bases; unmatched junction bases: 12. The CDR3 length is 17 residues. DNA of the CDR3: TGCGCCAGCAGCCAAGATCTTGTCCGAGGGGACAGCCAGCCCCAGCATTTT. Residues: CASSQDLVRGDSQPQHF.

The genes are TRBV5-1 and TRBJ2-1, with 7 bases lining up with TRBD2. This CDR3 is built from 16 residues. Trimming removed 5 bases from V and 0 bases from J; junction bases left unmatched: 8. Germline V gene sequence: CDR1 SGHRS, CDR2 YFSETQ. The CDR3 DNA reads TGCGCCAGCAGTTTTCAAGCGGGGATCTCCTACAATGAGCAGTTCTTC. It yields the protein CASSFQAGISYNEQFF.

This clone has more than one count but fewer than ten. The chain couples TRBV19 to TRBJ2-7, with 8 bases identical to TRBD1. Germline V gives CDR1 LNHDA, CDR2 SQIVND (reference sequence). Trimming cost V 3 bases and J 4 bases; bases outside gene matches: 8. This CDR3 contains 15 residues. This CDR3 reads CASSILAGGAYEQYF. DNA for the CDR3: TGTGCCAGTAGTATTCTGGCAGGGGGCGCGTACGAGCAGTACTTC.

V and J are TRBV5-1 and TRBJ1-5; TRBD1 might be the D (5 bases). The CDR3 consists of 15 residues. Trimming cost V 3 bases and J 4 bases, with 14 bases left between them. The germline V gene encodes CDR1 SGHRS and CDR2 YFSETQ. This CDR3 is CASSSGAGRNQPQHF. In DNA form, the CDR3 reads TGCGCCAGCAGCTCTGGGGCAGGGCGTAATCAGCCCCAGCATTTT.

The genes are TRBV13 and TRBJ2-1, with D perhaps matching TRBD1 (5 bases). There are 15 residues in the CDR3. The germline CDR1 and CDR2 sequences are PRHDT and FYEKMQ (reference sequence). V lost 5 bases and J 5 bases, leaving 16 bases between the germline ends. The CDR3 sequence: CASSELGQIDNEQFF. The CDR3 bases are TGTGCCAGCAGCGAACTCGGACAAATCGACAATGAGCAGTTCTTC. Together with reference TRBV13 and TRBJ2-1, the CDR3 gives the full variable domain: AAGVIQSPRHLIKEKRETATLKCYPIPRHDTVYWYQQGPGQDPQFLISFYEKMQSDKGSIPDRFSAQQFSDYHSELNMSSLELGDSALYFCASSELGQIDNEQFFGPGTRLTVL.

V and J are TRBV27 and TRBJ2-5; 10 bases are a match to TRBD2. J gave up 1 base and V 2 bases, and 4 bases lay outside the gene matches. Germline V gene lookup returns CDR1 MNHEY and CDR2 SMNVEV (reference sequence). The CDR3 has 16 amino acids. CDR3 loop: CASSLGIAGGQETQYF. The CDR3 nucleotides are TGTGCCAGCAGTTTAGGAATAGCGGGGGGCCAAGAGACCCAGTACTTC.

The rearrangement joins TRBV19 to TRBJ1-2, with D possibly matching TRBD1 (6 bases). The CDR3 sequence is 12 residues long. V was pared by 4 bases and J by 6 bases, with 9 bases between. Germline V CDR1 and CDR2: LNHDA, SQIVND (reference sequence). The CDR3 sequence: CASSRYRDGYTF. In nucleotides, the CDR3 is TGTGCCAGTAGTAGGTACAGGGATGGCTACACCTTC.

The chain couples TRBV24-1 to TRBJ1-6; D unclear. The germline gives CDR1 KGHDR, CDR2 SFDVKD. The CDR3 totals 16 residues. Trimming cost V 8 bases and J 6 bases, with 19 bases left between them. CDR3 residues: CATTPPSGSFNSPLHF. CDR3 in DNA: TGTGCCACCACTCCCCCCAGTGGGAGTTTTAATTCACCCCTCCACTTT.

The chain couples TRBV20-1 to TRBJ1-2; D gene unclear. Trimming shortened V by 7 bases and J by 4 bases, and 10 bases separated the two germline ends. The germline gives CDR1 DFQATT, CDR2 SNEGSKA (reference sequence). This CDR3 spans 11 amino acids. In nucleotides, the CDR3 is TGCAGTGGAGAGACGGGCTATGGCTACACCTTC. It is translated as CSGETGYGYTF.

V usage is TRBV11-2 and J usage is TRBJ1-1; no definite D call. Germline V gives CDR1 SGHAT, CDR2 FQNNGV. V was shortened by 1 base and J by 4 bases, with 7 bases between the two germline ends. CDR3 length: 13 residues. The CDR3 DNA reads as TGTGCCAGCAGCTTAGTTTCGGGCACTGAAGCTTTCTTT. Its protein product is CASSLVSGTEAFF.

The CDR3 here is CASSAGTSRGETQYF. CDR3 nucleotides: TGTGCCAGCAGCGCCGGGACCTCGAGGGGGGAGACCCAGTACTTC. V usage is TRBV9 and J usage is TRBJ2-5, with D possibly TRBD1 on 6 matching bases. Trimming stripped 3 bases from V and 5 bases from J, with 17 bases between. This CDR3 is built from 15 residues. CDR1 and CDR2 from the germline V gene are SGDLS and YYNGEE.

The chain uses TRBV6-2 or TRBV6-3 and TRBJ2-7, with TRBD1 matching over 7 bases. Trimming removed 6 bases from V and 2 bases from J; junction bases left unmatched: 10. The germline V gene encodes CDR1 MNHEY and CDR2 SVGEGT. The CDR3 totals 15 residues. CDR3 in DNA: TGTGCCAGCAGCCCCCTTTTGCAGGGGGCCTACGAGCAGTACTTC. Its protein is CASSPLLQGAYEQYF.

This clone has only one observation. V is TRBV19 and J is TRBJ1-2; TRBD1 agrees at 9 bases. Unmatched junction bases numbered 1, after V lost 4 bases and J lost 4 bases. From germline, CDR1 is LNHDA and CDR2 SQIVND (reference sequence). This CDR3 spans 13 amino acids. CDR3 in DNA: TGTGCCAGTAGTAAACAGGGGGCCTATGGCTACACCTTC. Residues: CASSKQGAYGYTF.

The V gene is TRBV5-1, the J gene TRBJ1-1; possible D gene TRBD1, 5 bases. Trimming took 0 bases from V and 9 from J, leaving 12 bases between them. CDR1 and CDR2 from the germline V gene are SGHRS and YFSETQ. The CDR3 runs 13 residues. This CDR3 is CASSLDRQGQAFF. DNA for the CDR3: TGCGCCAGCAGCTTGGACAGGCAAGGACAAGCTTTCTTT.

This clone turned up a few times. The V and J genes are TRBV5-4 and TRBJ1-3; a possible D gene is TRBD1 (5 bases). V lost 2 bases to trimming and J lost 1 base, with 10 bases between them. The CDR3 consists of 15 residues. The germline V gene has CDR1 SGHNT and CDR2 YYREEE (reference sequence). The CDR3 region is CASSLPGQSGNTIYF. The CDR3 DNA is TGTGCCAGCAGCTTACCCGGACAATCTGGAAACACCATATATTTT.

Remarks on this clone: The sample has other DNA sequences that encode this CDR3 too. This rearrangement joins TRBV3-1 (or the pseudogene TRBV3-2) to TRBJ1-1, with D possibly being TRBD1 (5 bases). The CDR3 spans 14 residues. V lost 1 base to trimming and J lost 5 bases, with 11 bases between them. The germline CDR1 and CDR2 sequences are LGHDT and YNNKEL (reference sequence). For the CDR3, the DNA is TGTGCCAGCAGCCAAGTCGGGGGAGGGACTGAAGCTTTCTTT. It translates to CASSQVGGGTEAFF.

The chain carries TRBV27 and TRBJ2-7; the match to TRBD2 covers 9 bases. The length of the CDR3 is 15 residues. CDR1 is MNHEY, CDR2 SMNVEV, per germline (reference sequence). The ends lost 4 bases at V and 7 bases at J; junction bases unmatched: 11. The CDR3 DNA follows: TGTGCCAGCAGTTACTCGCGGGGGGGCCGGTGGGAGCAGTACTTC. This encodes CASSYSRGGRWEQYF.

V usage is TRBV11-3 and J usage is TRBJ1-6; D is undetermined. The CDR3 length is 15 residues. Per germline, CDR1 SGHNT and CDR2 YENEEA. V was shortened by 3 bases and J by 6 bases, with 12 bases between the two germline ends. The chain's CDR3 is CASSFAGNFNSPLHF. The CDR3 DNA reads as TGTGCCAGCAGCTTCGCCGGGAACTTTAATTCACCCCTCCACTTT.

This clone turned up a few times. The genes are TRBV7-2 and TRBJ2-7; 7 bases are shared with TRBD1. The V gene's germline CDR1 is SGHTA and CDR2 FQGNSA. Trimming removed 5 bases from V and 0 bases from J; junction bases left unmatched: 4. The CDR3 contains 14 residues. CDR3 loop: CASSTWDSSYEQYF. The DNA of the CDR3 is TGTGCCAGCAGCACATGGGACAGCTCCTACGAGCAGTACTTC.

The chain couples TRBV20-1 to TRBJ2-7; no clear D. CDR1 DFQATT and CDR2 SNEGSKA come from the germline V gene (reference sequence). The CDR3 consists of 12 residues. V was cut by 3 bases and J by 3 bases, with 9 bases left in between. The CDR3 spells CSASGDFYEQYF. The CDR3 nucleotides read TGCAGTGCTAGTGGAGACTTCTACGAGCAGTACTTC.

This clone has more than one count but fewer than ten. V gene TRBV7-6 combines with J gene TRBJ2-2; tentatively, D is TRBD1 (6 bases). Trimming removed 4 bases from V and 3 bases from J, with 9 bases in between. This CDR3 region has 14 residues. CDR1 and CDR2 (germline): SGHVS, FNYEAQ. CDR3 sequence: CASSSYRDTGELFF. DNA for the CDR3: TGTGCCAGCAGCTCGTACAGGGACACCGGGGAGCTGTTTTTT.